The next 20 T cell receptor beta chains were all read from a single sample in a study of T-cell reconstitution after alpha-beta-depleted transplantation in children. Researchers prepared the TCRbeta library using unique molecular identifiers, the study reports. TCRdb processed the PCR reads anew with MiXCR; each CDR3 protein has one entry. The table shows around 800,000 distinct CDR3 sequences, with approximately 15% occurring only once. The sample consisted of PBMCs, mostly from graft donor cells, taken 360 days after TCRalphabeta/CD19-depleted stem cell transplant. These TCRs come from a male patient between 5 and 17 years old who had a stem cell transplant for acute lymphoblastic leukemia, so the T cells may come from the graft donor.

V usage is TRBV5-1 and J usage is TRBJ2-3; D perhaps matches TRBD1 (6 bases). The germline V and J ends were trimmed by 4 bases and 7 bases, with 10 bases remaining between them. CDR3 length equals 12 residues. Germline V gene sequence: CDR1 SGHRS, CDR2 YFSETQ. The DNA for the CDR3 is TGCGCCAGCAGCCTCGGACAGAATACGCAGTATTTT. It encodes CASSLGQNTQYF.

This clonotype turned up a few times. The V call is TRBV5-1, the J call TRBJ2-7; D is unresolved. The CDR3 has 13 residues. Trimming cost V 0 bases and J 5 bases, with 9 bases left between them. CDR1 and CDR2 (germline): SGHRS, YFSETQ. CDR3 bases: TGCGCCAGCAGCTTGGTTCCTGGGAACGAGCAGTACTTC. This encodes CASSLVPGNEQYF.

The chain is built from TRBV27 and TRBJ2-7; D uncertain. The CDR3 runs 15 residues. CDR1 MNHEY and CDR2 SMNVEV come from the germline V gene (reference sequence). Trimming removed 1 base from V and 3 bases from J, with 13 bases in between. The CDR3 sequence: CASSLWADSDYEQYF. The CDR3 DNA sequence: TGTGCCAGCAGTTTATGGGCGGATTCGGACTACGAGCAGTACTTC.

The chain carries TRBV29-1 and TRBJ2-1, with D perhaps matching TRBD1 (6 bases). Germline CDR1 reads SQVTM; CDR2 reads ANQGSEA. The CDR3 runs 16 residues. Trimming stripped 1 base from V and 0 bases from J, with 13 bases between. CDR3 bases: TGCAGCGTTGAAGCACAGGGTCCAAGCTCCTACAATGAGCAGTTCTTC. It encodes CSVEAQGPSSYNEQFF.

This clonotype was recorded many times. The V and J genes are TRBV12-3 or TRBV12-4 and TRBJ2-5; D remains unclear. V lost 3 bases and J lost 4, with 12 bases in between. The CDR3 consists of 14 residues. The CDR3 here is CASSFHRVGETQYF. The CDR3 region has the DNA TGTGCCAGCAGTTTTCATCGTGTGGGAGAGACCCAGTACTTC.

This clonotype was seen only a few times. V and J are TRBV7-8 and TRBJ2-2, with 11 positions matching TRBD2. Per the germline V gene, CDR1 is SGHVS and CDR2 is FQNEAQ. The CDR3 length is 15 residues. V lost 4 bases to trimming and J lost 5 bases; unmatched junction nucleotides: 3. CDR3 in amino acids: CASSWGLAVTGELFF. CDR3 nucleotide sequence: TGTGCCAGCAGCTGGGGACTAGCGGTTACCGGGGAGCTGTTTTTT.

The J gene is TRBJ2-2, the V gene TRBV20-1; D is possibly TRBD2 (6 bases). V was clipped by 4 bases and J by 0 bases, with 18 bases between them. The CDR3 totals 17 residues. Per germline, CDR1 DFQATT and CDR2 SNEGSKA (reference sequence). The DNA for the CDR3 is TGCAGTGCTAATAGGTGGGGGGAGGATTCGAACACCGGGGAGCTGTTTTTT. Its protein product is CSANRWGEDSNTGELFF.

The chain joins TRBV7-6 to TRBJ2-1, with 7 nucleotides matching TRBD2. V lost 5 bases and J lost 3; bases outside the gene matches: 7. Germline V CDR1 and CDR2: SGHVS, FNYEAQ. CDR3 length: 15 residues. CDR3 residues: CASSHSGDYYNEQFF. The CDR3 DNA follows: TGTGCCAGCAGCCACAGCGGGGACTACTACAATGAGCAGTTCTTC.

The V gene is TRBV25-1, the J gene TRBJ2-7; D possibly corresponds to TRBD1 (5 bases). The CDR3 extends over 13 amino acids. V was cut by 1 base and J by 4 bases, with 8 bases left in between. The germline V gene has CDR1 MGHDK and CDR2 SYGVNS. The CDR3 spells CASSESTGYEQYF. The CDR3 DNA reads TGTGCCAGCAGTGAATCAACAGGTTACGAGCAGTACTTC.

This clonotype was found a few times. J is TRBJ1-2 and V is TRBV10-3, with a tentative D call TRBD1 (5 bases). Germline-derived CDR1 and CDR2 are ENHRY and SYGVKD. V was cut by 5 bases and J by 8 bases, with 15 bases left in between. This CDR3 has 13 residues. The CDR3 DNA reads as TGTGCCATCAGTTACCAGGGAGGCGAAGGCTACACCTTC. This gives the protein CAISYQGGEGYTF.

The chain carries TRBV29-1 and TRBJ2-7; 8 nucleotides agree with TRBD1. CDR3 length: 12 residues. V was clipped by 7 bases and J by 7 bases; unmatched bases: 9. Germline V lookup: CDR1 SQVTM, CDR2 ANQGSEA. In DNA, the CDR3 is TGCAGCGGGTCCCAGGGGGCAAGGGAGCAGTACTTC. It codes for CSGSQGAREQYF.

Many counts were recorded for this clonotype. The chain combines TRBV27 with TRBJ2-7, with 8 bases identical to TRBD2. After removal of 6 bases from V and 5 bases from J, the junction contained 9 bases not matched to a gene. Germline loops: CDR1 MNHEY, CDR2 SMNVEV (reference sequence). This CDR3 region has 14 residues. CDR3 DNA sequence: TGTGCCAGCAGGCAATATAGCGGGATTGACGAGCAGTACTTC. Its protein product is CASRQYSGIDEQYF.

V is TRBV9 and J is TRBJ2-1; tentatively, D is TRBD1 or TRBD2 (5 bases each). V was shortened by 3 bases and J by 0 bases, with 10 bases between the two germline ends. This CDR3 contains 15 residues. From germline, CDR1 is SGDLS and CDR2 YYNGEE. The CDR3 DNA is TGTGCCAGCAGCGCGGGACCCAGCTCCTACAATGAGCAGTTCTTC. Protein sequence: CASSAGPSSYNEQFF.

This clonotype was picked up a small number of times. This chain links TRBV7-6 with TRBJ2-7; weak D call: TRBD2 (5 bases). V shed 8 bases and J shed 1 base, with 15 bases lying between them. Germline lookup yields CDR1 SGHVS and CDR2 FNYEAQ. The CDR3 has 14 residues. This CDR3 is CASSLTEGSYEQYF. In DNA, the CDR3 is TGTGCCAGCTCACTTACTGAGGGTTCCTACGAGCAGTACTTC.

This chain connects TRBV5-1 to TRBJ2-1; 9 nucleotides agree with TRBD2. In germline, CDR1 is SGHRS, CDR2 YFSETQ. The CDR3 consists of 16 residues. V gave up 5 bases and J gave up 6 bases; unmatched junction bases: 12. The CDR3 region is CASRVASGKFGNEQFF. The CDR3 DNA is TGCGCCAGCAGGGTGGCTAGCGGGAAGTTCGGCAATGAGCAGTTCTTC.

This clonotype was seen ten or more times. The rearrangement uses TRBV6-5 and TRBJ2-7, with D perhaps matching TRBD1 (6 bases). Germline V CDR1 and CDR2: MNHEY, SVGAGI. The length of the CDR3 is 14 residues. Trimming removed 6 bases from V and 1 base from J, with 13 bases in between. This chain's CDR3 is CASRGRDTSYEQYF. The CDR3 nucleotides are TGTGCCAGCAGGGGCCGGGACACGTCCTACGAGCAGTACTTC.

A few counts support this clonotype. The chain combines TRBV10-3 with TRBJ2-5, with D possibly TRBD1 on 5 matching bases. Trimming shortened V by 6 bases and J by 3 bases, and 17 bases separated the two germline ends. The CDR3 totals 15 residues. Looked up from germline, CDR1 is ENHRY and CDR2 is SYGVKD. The CDR3 DNA reads TGTGCCATCAGCTCCCCCAGGGTAGGAGAAGAGACCCAGTACTTC. As protein: CAISSPRVGEETQYF.

The chain is built from TRBV5-1 and TRBJ2-3; D is possibly TRBD2 (6 bases). The CDR3 spans 16 residues. V was trimmed by 4 bases and J by 0 bases, leaving 15 bases between them. Germline V gene sequence: CDR1 SGHRS, CDR2 YFSETQ. CDR3 bases: TGCGCCAGCAGCACCCCGGGACTCCGGAGCACAGATACGCAGTATTTT. It specifies CASSTPGLRSTDTQYF.

In its sample, this clonotype was seen a few times. V is TRBV12-3 or TRBV12-4 and J is TRBJ2-7, with D hard to call. This CDR3 comprises 11 residues. V shed 7 bases and J shed 6 bases, with 10 bases lying between them. CDR3 sequence (DNA): TGTGCCAGCATGCTAGGAATCGAGCAGTACTTC. Encoded protein: CASMLGIEQYF.

This clonotype was seen more than once but under ten times. J is TRBJ2-2 and V is TRBV14, with TRBD2 matching over 9 bases. The junction had 4 bases not matched to a gene; V was cut back by 4 bases and J by 4 bases. Germline values: CDR1 SGHDN, CDR2 FVKESK. This CDR3 comprises 15 residues. The CDR3 reads CASSLIAGATGELFF. CDR3 bases: TGTGCCAGCAGCCTAATAGCGGGAGCCACCGGGGAGCTGTTTTTT.